This T cell receptor (beta chain) was identified during a study of blood T cell repertoires in COVID-19 (dated by TCRdb to 2019 to 2021). Regarding the research as a whole: Samples covering the acute and convalescent phases of COVID-19 were provided by collaborators in the United States, Italy and Spain. The material from the prospective study consisted of cDNA or gDNA derived from T cells, B-cell-depleted T cells, or PBMCs. Deeply sampled blood TCRbeta repertoires from subjects exposed to, actively infected with, or recovered from COVID-19 were included in the dataset. The repertoires were made available in a free public database intended to serve as a resource for research on the immune response to SARS-CoV-2. Where available, HLA class I and class II types were taken from metadata supplied by the sample provider and were not determined by assay-based typing. Nearly every sample came with metadata listing a de-identified subject ID, COVID-19 status, age in years and sex. The samples were drawn from the first 160 participants of the ongoing ImmuneRACE study and from 1,254 subjects provided by 6 global collaborators.

The research as a whole found: Clinical and demographic metadata were provided uncurated, with the amount varying by source and participant.

Collaborating institutions collected whole blood in K2EDTA tubes following their own protocols. For TCRbeta analysis, collaborators shipped samples as frozen whole blood, isolated PBMCs, or DNA extracted from either of those sample types. Remarks on this clone: The specificity of this receptor is unknown. Base quality data are lacking; no much larger clone is found one base away.

According to the germline V gene, CDR1 reads SGHTA and CDR2 reads FQGNSA. The CDR3 has 14 amino acids, counting the end cysteine and phenylalanine. Only CDR3 DNA remains: 42 bases, in frame from the first base. Deletion took 5 bases off V and 5 bases off J, with a span of 15 bases between the germline ends. TCRbeta CDR3 regions were amplified from genomic DNA by means of the immunoSEQ Assay, a bias-controlled multiplex PCR. The original pipeline was this. The number of nucleated cells in each sample was estimated from the amplification of reference gene primers within the assay. To quantify the absolute abundance of each unique TCRbeta CDR3 rearrangement, sequence reads were collapsed and filtered. Productive Simpson clonality was computed per sample as the square root of Simpson's diversity index over productive rearrangements. TCRdb stores this immuneACCESS table with in-frame sequences only. Part of the clones is absent; in the studies checked, under half of the shortfall reflects unresolved V genes, and no reason is known for the rest. The V and J calls and clone size were taken over from that table, and D and trimming were inferred from the DNA. A total of around 69,000 clones appear in this sample, roughly 86% of them only once. The ten largest clonotypes hold under 8% of the sample.

The receptor chain draws on TRBV7-2 and TRBJ2-5; a tentative D match to TRBD2 spans 5 bases. Material: peripheral blood. The source is a man aged 50-59 years with active COVID-19. The sequence in DNA is TGTGCCAGCAGCCAATCATCCCGAGGGGAGACCCAGTACTTC. Its protein is CASSQSSRGETQYF.